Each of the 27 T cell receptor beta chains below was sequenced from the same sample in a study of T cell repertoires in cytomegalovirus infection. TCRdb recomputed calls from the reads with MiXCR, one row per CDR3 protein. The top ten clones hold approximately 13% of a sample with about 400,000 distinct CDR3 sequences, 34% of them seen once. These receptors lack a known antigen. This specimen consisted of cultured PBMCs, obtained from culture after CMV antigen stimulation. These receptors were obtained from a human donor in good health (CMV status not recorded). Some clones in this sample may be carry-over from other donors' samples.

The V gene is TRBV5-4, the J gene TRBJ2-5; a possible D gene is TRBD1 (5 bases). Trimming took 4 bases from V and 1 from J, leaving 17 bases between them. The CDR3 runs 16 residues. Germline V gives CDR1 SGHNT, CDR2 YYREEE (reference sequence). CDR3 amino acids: CASSPWKGSTQETQYF. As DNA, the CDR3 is TGTGCCAGCAGCCCCTGGAAGGGGTCGACCCAAGAGACCCAGTACTTC.

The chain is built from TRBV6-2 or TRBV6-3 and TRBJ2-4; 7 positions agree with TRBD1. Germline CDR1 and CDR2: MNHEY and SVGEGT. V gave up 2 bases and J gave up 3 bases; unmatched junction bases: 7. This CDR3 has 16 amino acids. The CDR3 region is CASSYGGQTDKNIQYF. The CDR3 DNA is TGTGCCAGCAGTTACGGGGGACAGACGGACAAAAACATTCAGTACTTC.

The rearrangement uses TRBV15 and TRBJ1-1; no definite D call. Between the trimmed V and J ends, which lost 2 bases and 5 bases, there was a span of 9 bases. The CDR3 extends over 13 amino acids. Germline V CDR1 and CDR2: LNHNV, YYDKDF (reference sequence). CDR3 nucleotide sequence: TGTGCCACCAGCAGAATTTCTAATACTGAAGCTTTCTTT. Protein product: CATSRISNTEAFF.

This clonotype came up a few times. The chain's CDR3 is CASSYATGGFYEQYF. The CDR3 DNA sequence: TGTGCCAGCAGTTACGCGACAGGGGGATTTTACGAGCAGTACTTC. This chain links TRBV6-8 with TRBJ2-7, with 9 bases aligning to TRBD1. Germline assignment: CDR1 MNHGY and CDR2 SAAAGT. V lost 2 bases to trimming and J lost 4 bases; unmatched junction nucleotides: 6. The CDR3 has 15 residues.

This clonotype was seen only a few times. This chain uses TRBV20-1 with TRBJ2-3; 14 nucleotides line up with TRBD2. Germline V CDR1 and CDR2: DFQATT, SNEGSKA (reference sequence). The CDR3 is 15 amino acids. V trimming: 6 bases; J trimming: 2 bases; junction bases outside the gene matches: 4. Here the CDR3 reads CSARLAGGPTDTQYF. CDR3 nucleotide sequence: TGCAGTGCGCGACTAGCGGGAGGGCCCACAGATACGCAGTATTTT.

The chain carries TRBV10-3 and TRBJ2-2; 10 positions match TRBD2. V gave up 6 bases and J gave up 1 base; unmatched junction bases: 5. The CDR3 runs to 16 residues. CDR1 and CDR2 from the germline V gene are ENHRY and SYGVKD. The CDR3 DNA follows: TGTGCCATCAGGACCCCTAGCGGGGGGAACACCGGGGAGCTGTTTTTT. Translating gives CAIRTPSGGNTGELFF.

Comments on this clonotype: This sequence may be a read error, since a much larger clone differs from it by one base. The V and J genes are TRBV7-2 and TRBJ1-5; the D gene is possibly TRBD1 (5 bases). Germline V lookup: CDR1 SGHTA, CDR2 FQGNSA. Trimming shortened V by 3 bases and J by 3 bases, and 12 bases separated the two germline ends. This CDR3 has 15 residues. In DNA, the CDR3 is TGTACCAGCAGCTTGGGACGGAGAAACAATCAGCCCCAGCATTTT. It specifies CTSSLGRRNNQPQHF.

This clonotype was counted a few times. This chain's CDR3 is CASSLTSRGGLSSYNEQFF. Here the CDR3 DNA reads TGTGCCAGCAGCTTAACGAGTCGGGGGGGCCTGAGCTCCTACAATGAGCAGTTCTTC. The chain carries TRBV7-2 and TRBJ2-1, with 8 positions matching TRBD2. CDR1 and CDR2 from the germline V gene are SGHTA and FQGNSA. The length of the CDR3 is 19 residues. J lost 0 bases, V lost 2 bases, and 12 bases had no gene match.

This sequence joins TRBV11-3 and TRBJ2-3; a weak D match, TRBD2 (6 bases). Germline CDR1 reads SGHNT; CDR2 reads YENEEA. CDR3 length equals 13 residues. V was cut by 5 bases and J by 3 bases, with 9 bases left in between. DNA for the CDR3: TGTGCCAGCAGCCGCGGGGAAACAGATACGCAGTATTTT. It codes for CASSRGETDTQYF.

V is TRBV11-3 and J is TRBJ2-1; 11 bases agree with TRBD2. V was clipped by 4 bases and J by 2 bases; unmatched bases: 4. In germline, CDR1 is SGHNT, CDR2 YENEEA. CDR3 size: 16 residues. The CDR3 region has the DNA TGTGCCAGCAGCTCCCCGACTAGCGGGGCCTACAATGAGCAGTTCTTC. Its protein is CASSSPTSGAYNEQFF. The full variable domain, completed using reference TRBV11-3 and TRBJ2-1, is EAGVVQSPRYKIIEKKQPVAFWCNPISGHNTLYWYLQNLGQGPELLIRYENEEAVDDSQLPKDRFSAERLKGVDSTLKIQPAELGDSAVYLCASSSPTSGAYNEQFFGPGTRLTVL.

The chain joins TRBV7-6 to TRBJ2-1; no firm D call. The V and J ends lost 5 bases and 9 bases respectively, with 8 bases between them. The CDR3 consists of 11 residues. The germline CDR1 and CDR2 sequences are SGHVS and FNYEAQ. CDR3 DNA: TGTGCCAGCAGCCCACGGTCTGAGCAGTTCTTC. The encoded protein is CASSPRSEQFF.

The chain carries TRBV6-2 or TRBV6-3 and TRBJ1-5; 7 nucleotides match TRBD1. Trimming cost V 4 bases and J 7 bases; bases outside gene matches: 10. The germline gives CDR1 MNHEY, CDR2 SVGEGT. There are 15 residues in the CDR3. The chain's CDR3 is CASSWTGRVEQPQHF. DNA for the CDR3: TGTGCCAGCAGTTGGACAGGCCGGGTGGAGCAGCCCCAGCATTTT.

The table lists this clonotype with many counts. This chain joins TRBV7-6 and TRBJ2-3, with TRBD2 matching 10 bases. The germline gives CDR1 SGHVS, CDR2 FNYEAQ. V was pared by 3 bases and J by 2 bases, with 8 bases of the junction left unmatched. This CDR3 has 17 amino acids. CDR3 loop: CASSFLSLAGTTDTQYF. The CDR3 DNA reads TGTGCCAGCAGCTTTCTCTCACTAGCGGGAACCACAGATACGCAGTATTTT.

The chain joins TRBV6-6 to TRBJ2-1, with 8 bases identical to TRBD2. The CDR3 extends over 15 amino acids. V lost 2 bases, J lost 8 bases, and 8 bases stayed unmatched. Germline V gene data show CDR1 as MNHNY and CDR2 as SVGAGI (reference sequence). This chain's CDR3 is CASSYIAGYFDEQFF. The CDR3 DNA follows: TGTGCCAGCAGTTACATAGCGGGATATTTCGATGAGCAGTTCTTC.

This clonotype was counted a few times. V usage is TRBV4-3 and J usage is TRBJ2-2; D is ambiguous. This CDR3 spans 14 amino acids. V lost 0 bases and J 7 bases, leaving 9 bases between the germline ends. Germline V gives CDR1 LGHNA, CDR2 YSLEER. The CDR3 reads CASSQEVWVGELFF. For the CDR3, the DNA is TGCGCCAGCAGCCAAGAGGTTTGGGTCGGGGAGCTGTTTTTT.

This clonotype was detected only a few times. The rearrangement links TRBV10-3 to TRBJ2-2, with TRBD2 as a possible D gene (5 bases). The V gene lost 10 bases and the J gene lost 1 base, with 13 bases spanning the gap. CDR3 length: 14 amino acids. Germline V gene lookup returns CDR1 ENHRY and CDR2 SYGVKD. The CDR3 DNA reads TGTGCCACAAAGACGAGGGAGAACACCGGGGAGCTGTTTTTT. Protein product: CATKTRENTGELFF.

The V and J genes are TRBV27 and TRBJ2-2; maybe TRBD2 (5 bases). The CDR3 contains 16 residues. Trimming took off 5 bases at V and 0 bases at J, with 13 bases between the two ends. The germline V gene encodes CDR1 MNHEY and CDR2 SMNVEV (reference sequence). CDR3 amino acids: CASSPLLEANTGELFF. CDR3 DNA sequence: TGTGCCAGCAGTCCGCTACTAGAAGCGAACACCGGGGAGCTGTTTTTT.

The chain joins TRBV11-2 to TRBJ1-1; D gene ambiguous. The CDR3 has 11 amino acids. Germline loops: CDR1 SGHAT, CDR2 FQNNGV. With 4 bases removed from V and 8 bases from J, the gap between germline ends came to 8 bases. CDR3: CASSSGGEAFF. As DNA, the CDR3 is TGTGCCAGCAGCTCGGGCGGGGAAGCTTTCTTT.

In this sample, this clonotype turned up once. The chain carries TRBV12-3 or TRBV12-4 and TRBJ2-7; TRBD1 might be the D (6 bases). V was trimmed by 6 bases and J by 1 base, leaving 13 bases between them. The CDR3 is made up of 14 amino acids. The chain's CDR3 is CASSARGESYEQYV. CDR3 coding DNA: TGTGCCAGCAGCGCCAGGGGCGAGTCCTACGAGCAGTACGTC.

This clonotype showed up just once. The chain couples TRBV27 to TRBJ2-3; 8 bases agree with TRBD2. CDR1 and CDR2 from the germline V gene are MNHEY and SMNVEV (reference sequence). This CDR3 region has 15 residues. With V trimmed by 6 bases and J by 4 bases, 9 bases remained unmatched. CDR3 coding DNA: TGTGCCAGCAGACGTCAGCGGGAGACCGCAGATACGCAGTATTTT. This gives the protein CASRRQRETADTQYF.

The CDR3 DNA follows: TGTGCCAGCAGGTCCGGGGGCTTGGAGACCCAGTACTTC. Translation gives CASRSGGLETQYF. This chain joins TRBV6-2 or TRBV6-3 and TRBJ2-5; D is possibly TRBD1 or TRBD2 (6 bases each). Deletions cut 6 bases from V and 5 bases from J, with 13 bases between. The CDR3 covers 13 residues. Germline assignment: CDR1 MNHEY and CDR2 SVGEGT.

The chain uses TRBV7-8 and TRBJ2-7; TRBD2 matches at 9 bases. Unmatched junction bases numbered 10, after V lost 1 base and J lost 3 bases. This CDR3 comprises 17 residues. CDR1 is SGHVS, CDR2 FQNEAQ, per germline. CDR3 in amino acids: CASSLEVVAGAYYEQYV. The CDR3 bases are TGTGCCAGCAGCTTAGAGGTGGTAGCGGGAGCGTACTACGAGCAGTACGTC.

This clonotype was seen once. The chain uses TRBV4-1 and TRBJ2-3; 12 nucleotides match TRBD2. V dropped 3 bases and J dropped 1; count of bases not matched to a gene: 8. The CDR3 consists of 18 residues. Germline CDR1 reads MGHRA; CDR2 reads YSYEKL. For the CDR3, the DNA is TGCGCCAGCAGCCACCGGCTAGCGGGAGGGGGGGGCACAGATACGCAGTATTTT. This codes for CASSHRLAGGGGTDTQYF.

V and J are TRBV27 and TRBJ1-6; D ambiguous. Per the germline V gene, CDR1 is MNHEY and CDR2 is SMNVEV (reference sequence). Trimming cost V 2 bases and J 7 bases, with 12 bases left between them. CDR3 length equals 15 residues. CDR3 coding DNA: TGTGCCAGCAGTTTAGAACCTCAGCTAAATTCACCCCTCCACTTT. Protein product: CASSLEPQLNSPLHF.

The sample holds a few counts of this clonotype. The CDR3 sequence: CASSTRGRTDTQYF. The CDR3 nucleotides are TGTGCCAGTAGTACCCGGGGCCGCACAGATACGCAGTATTTT. The chain employs TRBV19 and TRBJ2-3; D possibly uses TRBD1 or TRBD2 (5 bases each). Germline CDR1 is LNHDA and CDR2 is SQIVND (reference sequence). This CDR3 comprises 14 residues. The V and J ends lost 4 bases and 1 base respectively, with 9 bases between them. The complete variable domain, with remaining parts taken from reference TRBV19 and TRBJ2-3, reads DGGITQSPKYLFRKEGQNVTLSCEQNLNHDAMYWYRQDPGQGLRLIYYSQIVNDFQKGDIAEGYSVSREKKESFPLTVTSAQKNPTAFYLCASSTRGRTDTQYFGPGTRLTVL.

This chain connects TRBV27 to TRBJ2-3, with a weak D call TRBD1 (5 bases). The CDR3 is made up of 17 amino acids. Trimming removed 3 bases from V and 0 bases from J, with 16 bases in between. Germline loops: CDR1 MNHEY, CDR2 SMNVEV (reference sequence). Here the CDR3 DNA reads TGTGCCAGCAGTTTTAGGTCGACGACAGTCAGCACAGATACGCAGTATTTT. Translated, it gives CASSFRSTTVSTDTQYF.

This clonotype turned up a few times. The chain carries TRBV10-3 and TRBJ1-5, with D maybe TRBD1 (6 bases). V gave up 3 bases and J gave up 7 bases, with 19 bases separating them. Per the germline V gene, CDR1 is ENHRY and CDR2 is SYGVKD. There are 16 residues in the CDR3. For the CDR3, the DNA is TGTGCCATCAGTGATTTGGGGGCTGGTAGCAGGCAGCCCCAGCATTTT. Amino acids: CAISDLGAGSRQPQHF.